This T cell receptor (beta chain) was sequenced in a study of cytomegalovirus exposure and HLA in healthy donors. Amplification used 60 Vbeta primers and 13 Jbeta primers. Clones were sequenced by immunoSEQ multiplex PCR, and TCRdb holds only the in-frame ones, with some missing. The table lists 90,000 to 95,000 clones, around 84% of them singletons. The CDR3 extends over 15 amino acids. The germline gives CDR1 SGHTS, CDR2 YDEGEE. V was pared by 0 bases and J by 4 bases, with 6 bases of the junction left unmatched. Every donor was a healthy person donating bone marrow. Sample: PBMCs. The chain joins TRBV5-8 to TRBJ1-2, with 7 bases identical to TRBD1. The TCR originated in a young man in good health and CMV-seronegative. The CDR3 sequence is CASSLVAGGGYGYTF. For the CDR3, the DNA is TGTGCCAGCAGCTTGGTGGCAGGGGGAGGCTATGGCTACACCTTC.